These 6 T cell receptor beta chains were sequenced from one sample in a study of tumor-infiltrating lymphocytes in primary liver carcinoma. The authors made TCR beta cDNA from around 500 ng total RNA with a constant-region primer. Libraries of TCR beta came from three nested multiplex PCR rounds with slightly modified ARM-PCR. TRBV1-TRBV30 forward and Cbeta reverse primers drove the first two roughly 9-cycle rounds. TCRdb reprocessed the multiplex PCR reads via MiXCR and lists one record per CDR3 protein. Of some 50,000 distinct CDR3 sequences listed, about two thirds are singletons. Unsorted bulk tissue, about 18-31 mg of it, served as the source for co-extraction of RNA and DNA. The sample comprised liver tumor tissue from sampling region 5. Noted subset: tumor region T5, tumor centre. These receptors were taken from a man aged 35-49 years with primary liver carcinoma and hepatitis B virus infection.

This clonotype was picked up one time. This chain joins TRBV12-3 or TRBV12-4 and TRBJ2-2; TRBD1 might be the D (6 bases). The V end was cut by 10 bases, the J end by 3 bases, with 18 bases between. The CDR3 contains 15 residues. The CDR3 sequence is CAIRESSGDTGELFF. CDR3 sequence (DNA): TGTGCCATCAGAGAGAGCTCAGGGGACACCGGGGAGCTGTTTTTT.

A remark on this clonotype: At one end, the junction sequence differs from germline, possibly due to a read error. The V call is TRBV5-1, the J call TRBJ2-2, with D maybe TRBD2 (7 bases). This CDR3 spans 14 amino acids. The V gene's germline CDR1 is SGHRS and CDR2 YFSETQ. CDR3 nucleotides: TGCGCCAGCAGCTTGGGGGCGAACACCGGGGGGCTGTTCTTT. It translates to CASSLGANTGGLFF.

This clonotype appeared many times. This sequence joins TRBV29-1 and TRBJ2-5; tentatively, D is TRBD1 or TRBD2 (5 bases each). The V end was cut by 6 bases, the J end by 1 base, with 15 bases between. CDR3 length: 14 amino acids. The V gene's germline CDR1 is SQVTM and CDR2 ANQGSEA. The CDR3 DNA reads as TGCAGCGTCAGGGTCGAGGGGTTCCAAGAGACCCAGTACTTC. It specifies CSVRVEGFQETQYF.

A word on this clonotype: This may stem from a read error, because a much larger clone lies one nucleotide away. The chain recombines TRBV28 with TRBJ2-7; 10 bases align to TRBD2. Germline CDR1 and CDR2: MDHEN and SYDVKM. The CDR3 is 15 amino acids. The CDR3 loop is CASSFSASGSYEQCF. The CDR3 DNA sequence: TGTGCCAGCAGTTTCTCGGCTAGCGGGAGCTACGAGCAGTGCTTC.

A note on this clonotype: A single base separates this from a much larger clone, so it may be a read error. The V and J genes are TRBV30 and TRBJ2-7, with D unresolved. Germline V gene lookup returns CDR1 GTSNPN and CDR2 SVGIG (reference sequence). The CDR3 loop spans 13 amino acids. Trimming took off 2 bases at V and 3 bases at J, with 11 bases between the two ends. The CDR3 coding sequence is TGTGCCTGGAGTTGTGAGGTGTACTACGAGCAGTACTTC. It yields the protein CAWSCEVYYEQYF.

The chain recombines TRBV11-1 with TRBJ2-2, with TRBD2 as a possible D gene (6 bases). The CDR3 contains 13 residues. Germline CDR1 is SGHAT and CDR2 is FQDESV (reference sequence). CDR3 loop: CANSLLASGELFF. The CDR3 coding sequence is TGTGCTAACAGCTTACTAGCCAGCGGGGAGCTGTTTTTT. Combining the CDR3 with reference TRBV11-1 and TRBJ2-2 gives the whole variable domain EAEVAQSPRYKITEKSQAVAFWCDPISGHATLYWYRQILGQGPELLVQFQDESVVDDSQLPKDRFSAERLKGVDSTLKIQPAELGDSAMYLCANSLLASGELFFGEGSRLTVL.